A single sample is the source of the 26 T cell receptor beta chains below, sequenced in a study of early T cells in non-severe SARS-CoV-2 infection. TCRdb used MiXCR to reprocess the 5' RACE reads, holding one entry per CDR3 protein. The sample carries over 50,000 distinct CDR3 sequences, about 7.7% recorded once. The sample in question was whole blood, obtained at baseline. All receptors derive from an adult who was a healthcare worker with PCR-confirmed SARS-CoV-2 infection or an uninfected control (not recorded which).

The rearrangement uses TRBV10-2 and TRBJ2-7; TRBD2 matches at 9 bases. CDR1 and CDR2 from the germline V gene are WSHSY and SAAADI. This CDR3 is built from 15 residues. The junction had 8 bases not matched to a gene; V was cut back by 5 bases and J by 3 bases. The CDR3: CASSSTSGDVYEQYF. The CDR3 nucleotides are TGCGCCAGCAGTTCGACTAGCGGAGACGTCTACGAGCAGTACTTC.

The table lists this clonotype with many counts. The V call is TRBV7-8, the J call TRBJ2-1; TRBD2 might be the D (5 bases). Germline-derived CDR1 and CDR2 are SGHVS and FQNEAQ. Trimming took 5 bases from V and 6 from J, leaving 14 bases between them. The CDR3 contains 14 residues. CDR3 in DNA: TGTGCCAGCAGCCTCTGGACTGAAGGCAATGAGCAGTTCTTC. Amino acids: CASSLWTEGNEQFF.

This clonotype was detected only a few times. J is TRBJ2-3 and V is TRBV20-1; TRBD2 agrees at 9 bases. After removal of 8 bases from V and 2 bases from J, the junction contained 5 bases not matched to a gene. CDR1 and CDR2 (germline): DFQATT, SNEGSKA (reference sequence). This CDR3 is 13 amino acids long. The DNA of the CDR3 is TGCAGTACGCGACTAGCGGCCACAGATACGCAGTATTTT. It yields the protein CSTRLAATDTQYF.

V usage is TRBV7-3 and J usage is TRBJ1-1; D is unclear. The germline CDR1 and CDR2 sequences are SGHTA and FQGTGA. V lost 5 bases and J lost 6, with 16 bases in between. The CDR3 spans 14 residues. CDR3 bases: TGTGCCAGCAGCCTTGACGCGGACGGCCCTGAAGCTTTCTTT. It is translated as CASSLDADGPEAFF.

In its sample, this clonotype was seen many times. The CDR3: CASSLELSGSYTKNIQYF. In DNA form, the CDR3 reads TGTGCCAGCAGCTTAGAGCTTAGCGGGAGTTACACCAAAAACATTCAGTACTTC. The chain uses TRBV7-8 and TRBJ2-4; TRBD2 agrees at 9 bases. The V and J ends lost 1 base and 2 bases, in that order; junction bases with no gene match: 9. Germline V gives CDR1 SGHVS, CDR2 FQNEAQ. The CDR3 consists of 18 residues.

V gene TRBV6-1 combines with J gene TRBJ2-1, with 7 bases that match TRBD1. CDR3 size: 11 residues. V lost 8 bases, J lost 15 bases, and 10 bases stayed unmatched. Germline CDR1 and CDR2: MNHNS and SASEGT. In nucleotides, the CDR3 is TGTGCCAGCGCAGACAGGGCCAAAAGGTTCTTC. Amino acids: CASADRAKRFF.

V is TRBV19 and J is TRBJ2-1, with 14 positions matching TRBD2. V was clipped by 3 bases and J by 4 bases; unmatched bases: 5. Germline CDR1 and CDR2: LNHDA and SQIVND (reference sequence). The CDR3 runs 17 residues. The CDR3 DNA reads as TGTGCCAGTAGTATGGGGACTAGCGGGAGTACGTACAATGAGCAGTTCTTC. As protein: CASSMGTSGSTYNEQFF.

This clonotype was counted a few times. This sequence joins TRBV10-3 and TRBJ2-7, with unresolved D. This CDR3 has 13 amino acids. Germline CDR1 is ENHRY and CDR2 is SYGVKD. V was shortened by 4 bases and J by 1 base, with 8 bases between the two germline ends. The CDR3 reads CAISAGISYEQYF. The CDR3 DNA reads as TGTGCCATCAGTGCTGGGATTTCCTACGAGCAGTACTTC.

V usage is TRBV6-5 and J usage is TRBJ2-5, with D possibly being TRBD1 (7 bases). Germline CDR1 MNHEY, CDR2 SVGAGI. Trimming took off 7 bases at V and 7 bases at J, with 19 bases between the two ends. This CDR3 region has 14 residues. The CDR3 reads CASTRSGTAGTQYF. CDR3 DNA sequence: TGTGCCAGCACCCGGTCCGGGACAGCGGGGACCCAGTACTTC.

The chain carries TRBV29-1 and TRBJ2-1, with TRBD1 matching 9 bases. CDR1 is SQVTM, CDR2 ANQGSEA, per germline. V was pared by 8 bases and J by 0 bases, with 8 bases of the junction left unmatched. The CDR3 length is 15 residues. CDR3 bases: TGCAGCACAAAACAGGGGGCCAGCTCCTACAATGAGCAGTTCTTC. Its protein is CSTKQGASSYNEQFF.

At least ten counts were recorded for this clonotype. J is TRBJ2-7 and V is TRBV27; no reliable D call. The germline V gene encodes CDR1 MNHEY and CDR2 SMNVEV (reference sequence). Between the trimmed V and J ends, which lost 1 base and 2 bases, there was a span of 15 bases. The CDR3 sequence is 16 residues long. The CDR3 sequence: CASSLFRARTTYEQYF. CDR3 coding DNA: TGTGCCAGCAGTTTATTTCGGGCCCGGACGACCTACGAGCAGTACTTC.

This clonotype turned up a few times. This chain uses TRBV28 with TRBJ2-7, with a possible D match to TRBD2 (6 bases). The V end lost 2 bases, the J end lost 3 bases, and 17 bases lay between the germline ends. CDR1 is MDHEN and CDR2 is SYDVKM in the germline V gene. This CDR3 is built from 16 residues. The CDR3 DNA reads TGTGCCAGCAGTTTAGTCGGAGGGCCCGCACGCTACGAGCAGTACTTC. This encodes CASSLVGGPARYEQYF.

This clonotype was detected a few times. The chain links TRBV2 to TRBJ2-5; D ambiguous. From germline, CDR1 is SNHLY and CDR2 FYNNEI. The V gene lost 7 bases and the J gene lost 1 base, with 19 bases spanning the gap. The CDR3 runs 16 residues. CDR3 protein: CASTQSLLRPQETQYF. The CDR3 DNA reads TGTGCCAGCACGCAGTCGCTCCTCCGCCCCCAAGAGACCCAGTACTTC.

A few counts support this clonotype. The junction departs from germline at one end; a sequencing error may be responsible. CDR3 nucleotide sequence: TGTGCCAGCAGTCAAGACAGCTATGGCTACACCTTC. Its protein is CASSQDSYGYTF. The genes are TRBV3-1 and TRBJ1-2; possibly TRBD1 for D (5 bases). The germline V gene has CDR1 LGHDT and CDR2 YNNKEL (reference sequence). This CDR3 is 12 amino acids long.

This chain's CDR3 is CASTPGGDEQFF. The CDR3 coding sequence is TGTGCCAGCACCCCCGGGGGGGATGAGCAGTTCTTC. This rearrangement joins TRBV6-2 or TRBV6-3 to TRBJ2-1; 8 bases are a match to TRBD2. In germline, CDR1 is MNHEY, CDR2 SVGEGT. The trim removed 7 bases at V and 8 bases at J, leaving 4 bases unmatched. The CDR3 runs to 12 residues.

This clonotype was seen only a few times. CDR3 protein: CASSARGSSTDTQYF. The CDR3 DNA is TGTGCCAGCAGCGCAAGGGGTTCTAGCACAGATACGCAGTATTTT. The rearrangement uses TRBV7-3 and TRBJ2-3, with D possibly TRBD1 on 5 matching bases. V shed 5 bases and J shed 0 bases, with 12 bases lying between them. From germline, CDR1 is SGHTA and CDR2 FQGTGA. This CDR3 contains 15 residues.

This clonotype was counted a few times. The chain couples TRBV4-3 to TRBJ1-1, with 7 positions matching TRBD1. Germline V CDR1 and CDR2: LGHNA, YSLEER. V lost 3 bases and J lost 1; bases outside the gene matches: 8. The length of the CDR3 is 16 residues. The chain's CDR3 is CASSHRTGAANTEAFF. In DNA, the CDR3 is TGCGCCAGCAGCCACCGGACAGGCGCCGCGAACACTGAAGCTTTCTTT.

There are a few counts of this clonotype. The chain has TRBV3-1 and TRBJ2-3; D is perhaps TRBD1 or TRBD2 (5 bases each). Looked up from germline, CDR1 is LGHDT and CDR2 is YNNKEL (reference sequence). Between the trimmed V and J ends, which lost 8 bases and 10 bases, there was a span of 25 bases. The CDR3 extends over 15 amino acids. The CDR3 DNA reads TGTGCCAGCTCCCAAGAGATGGGGACCCGACCGTCGCAGTATTTT. Amino acids: CASSQEMGTRPSQYF.

Note on this clonotype: A much larger clone differs by one base, so this may be a read error. The CDR3 loop is CSATTSGRGTDTQYF. The DNA of the CDR3 is TGCAGTGCCACGACTAGCGGGAGGGGCACAGATACGCAGTATTTT. The chain employs TRBV20-1 and TRBJ2-3; 14 bases map to TRBD2. Per germline, CDR1 DFQATT and CDR2 SNEGSKA (reference sequence). Germline trimming cut 6 bases from V and 1 base from J; bases unmatched to any gene: 3. This CDR3 is built from 15 residues.

This clonotype appeared many times. The chain links TRBV7-6 to TRBJ2-5; 12 nucleotides agree with TRBD2. J lost 5 bases, V lost 5 bases, and 12 bases had no gene match. Germline V CDR1 and CDR2: SGHVS, FNYEAQ. This CDR3 has 17 amino acids. In DNA, the CDR3 is TGTGCCAGCAGCCCGGCCCGACTAGCGGGAGTTTGGGAGACCCAGTACTTC. Translating gives CASSPARLAGVWETQYF.

This clonotype was found a few times. The chain is built from TRBV29-1 and TRBJ1-2; tentatively, D is TRBD1 (6 bases). V shed 6 bases and J shed 2 bases, with 10 bases lying between them. CDR1 is SQVTM and CDR2 is ANQGSEA in the germline V gene. The CDR3 length is 12 residues. This chain's CDR3 is CSVPDRNYGYTF. DNA of the CDR3: TGCAGCGTCCCCGACAGGAACTATGGCTACACCTTC.

This clonotype has a count of ten or more. The chain uses TRBV7-2 and TRBJ2-7; TRBD1 aligns across 8 bases. V trimming: 4 bases; J trimming: 2 bases; junction bases outside the gene matches: 1. The length of the CDR3 is 13 residues. Germline V gene sequence: CDR1 SGHTA, CDR2 FQGNSA. CDR3 DNA: TGTGCCAGCAGCTGGGACAGGACCTACGAGCAGTACTTC. Translation gives CASSWDRTYEQYF.

This clonotype has at least ten counts. CDR3 nucleotide sequence: TGTGCCAGCAGCGTAAGGCCCAACACTGAAGCTTTCTTT. It is translated as CASSVRPNTEAFF. The chain is built from TRBV9 and TRBJ1-1; D uncertain. CDR3 length: 13 amino acids. V lost 1 base, J lost 2 bases, and 6 bases lay in between. Germline CDR1 is SGDLS and CDR2 is YYNGEE. Variable domain in full (rest from reference TRBV9 and TRBJ1-1): DSGVTQTPKHLITATGQRVTLRCSPRSGDLSVYWYQQSLDQGLQFLIQYYNGEERAKGNILERFSAQQFPDLHSELNLSSLELGDSALYFCASSVRPNTEAFFGQGTRLTVV.

This clonotype was counted at least ten times. J is TRBJ2-7 and V is TRBV28; D ambiguous. The germline V and J ends were trimmed by 4 bases and 4 bases, with 20 bases remaining between them. The CDR3 totals 16 residues. Germline V gene lookup returns CDR1 MDHEN and CDR2 SYDVKM. The CDR3 nucleotides are TGTGCCAGCAGTTATGCAGGTCAGGCCTCCCTATACGAGCAGTACTTC. Translation gives CASSYAGQASLYEQYF.

This clonotype was recorded many times. Relative to the germline gene, one junction end is altered; a read error may explain this. This sequence joins TRBV7-9 and TRBJ2-5, with 8 nucleotides matching TRBD1. The CDR3 runs to 14 residues. Germline V gene lookup returns CDR1 SEHNR and CDR2 FQNEAQ (reference sequence). The CDR3 loop reads CVSRADRVGETQYF. CDR3 DNA sequence: TGTGTCAGCAGAGCGGACAGGGTAGGAGAGACCCAGTACTTC.

This clonotype was detected ten times or more. The gene calls are TRBV20-1 and TRBJ2-1; TRBD2 matches at 11 bases. The germline V gene has CDR1 DFQATT and CDR2 SNEGSKA (reference sequence). This CDR3 has 15 amino acids. Here the CDR3 reads CSGTSGSSPYNEQFF. As DNA, the CDR3 is TGCAGCGGAACTAGCGGGAGTTCTCCCTACAATGAGCAGTTCTTC.